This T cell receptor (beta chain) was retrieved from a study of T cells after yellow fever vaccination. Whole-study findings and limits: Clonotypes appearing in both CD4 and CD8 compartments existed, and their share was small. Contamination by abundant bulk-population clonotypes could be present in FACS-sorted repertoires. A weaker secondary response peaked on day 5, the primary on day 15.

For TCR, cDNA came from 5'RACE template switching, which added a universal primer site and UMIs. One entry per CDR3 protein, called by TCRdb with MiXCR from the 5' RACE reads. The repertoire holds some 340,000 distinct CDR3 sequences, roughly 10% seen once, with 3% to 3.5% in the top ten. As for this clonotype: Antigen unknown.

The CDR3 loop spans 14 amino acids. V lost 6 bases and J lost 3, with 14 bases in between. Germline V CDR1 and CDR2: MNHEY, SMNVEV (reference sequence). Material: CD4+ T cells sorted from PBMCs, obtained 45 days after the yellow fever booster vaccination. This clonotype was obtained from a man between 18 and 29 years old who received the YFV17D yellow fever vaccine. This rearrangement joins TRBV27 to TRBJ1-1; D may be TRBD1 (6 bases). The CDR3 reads CASRRGGWDTEAFF. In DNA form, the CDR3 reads TGTGCCAGCAGGAGGGGGGGCTGGGACACTGAAGCTTTCTTT.